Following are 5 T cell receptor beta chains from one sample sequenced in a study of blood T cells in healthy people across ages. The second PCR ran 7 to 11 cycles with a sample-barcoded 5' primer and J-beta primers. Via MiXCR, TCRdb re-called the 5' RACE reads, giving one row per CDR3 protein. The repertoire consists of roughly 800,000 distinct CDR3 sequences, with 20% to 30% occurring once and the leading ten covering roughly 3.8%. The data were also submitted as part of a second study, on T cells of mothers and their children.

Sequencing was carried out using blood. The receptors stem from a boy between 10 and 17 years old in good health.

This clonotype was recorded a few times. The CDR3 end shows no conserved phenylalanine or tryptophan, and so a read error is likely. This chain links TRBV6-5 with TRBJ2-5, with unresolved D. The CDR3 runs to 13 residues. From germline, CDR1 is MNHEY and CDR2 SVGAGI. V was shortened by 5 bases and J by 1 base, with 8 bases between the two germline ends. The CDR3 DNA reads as TGTGCCAGCAGTAAGGGTGTCCAAGAGACCCAGTACCTC. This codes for CASSKGVQETQYL.

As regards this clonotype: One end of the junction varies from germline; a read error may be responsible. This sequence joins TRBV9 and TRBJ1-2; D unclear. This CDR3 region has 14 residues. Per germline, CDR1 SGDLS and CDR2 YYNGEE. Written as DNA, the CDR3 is TGTGCCAACAGCGCCAGGATGGATCACTATGGCTACACCTTC. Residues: CANSARMDHYGYTF.

The CDR3 loop is CASRRPGTSGERNIQYF. The CDR3 DNA sequence: TGTGCCAGCAGACGCCCCGGGACTAGCGGGGAAAGAAACATTCAGTACTTC. The chain recombines TRBV6-2 or TRBV6-3 with TRBJ2-4, with 13 bases identical to TRBD2. The CDR3 is 17 amino acids. V was clipped by 6 bases and J by 6 bases; unmatched bases: 11. Looked up from germline, CDR1 is MNHEY and CDR2 is SVGEGT.

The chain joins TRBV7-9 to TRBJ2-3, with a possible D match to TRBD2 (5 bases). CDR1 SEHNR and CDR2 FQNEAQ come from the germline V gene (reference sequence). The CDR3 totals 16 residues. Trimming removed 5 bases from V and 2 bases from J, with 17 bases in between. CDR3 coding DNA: TGTGCCAGCAGCGATGCGCGGGCGATAAACACAGATACGCAGTATTTT. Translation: CASSDARAINTDTQYF.

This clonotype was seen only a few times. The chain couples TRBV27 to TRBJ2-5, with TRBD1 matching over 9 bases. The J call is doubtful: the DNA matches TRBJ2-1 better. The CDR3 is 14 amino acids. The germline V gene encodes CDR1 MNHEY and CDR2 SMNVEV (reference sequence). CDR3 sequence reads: CASSLGQGEHEQFF. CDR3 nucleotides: TGTGCCAGCAGCCTGGGACAGGGAGAACACGAGCAGTTCTTC.